This entry lists 9 T cell receptor beta chains sequenced from one sample in a study of blood T cell repertoires in COVID-19. Method: immunoSEQ multiplex PCR; TCRdb's copy keeps in-frame clones and lacks some. The sample shows about 300,000 clones, over 75% of them seen only once. The sample consisted of PBMCs or T cells enriched from blood (not recorded which). All receptors come from a woman in her 30s who had recovered from COVID-19.

The rearrangement uses TRBV15 and TRBJ2-1; D remains ambiguous. The CDR3 has 14 amino acids. V was trimmed by 3 bases and J by 7 bases, leaving 13 bases between them. Germline CDR1 is LNHNV and CDR2 is YYDKDF (reference sequence). This CDR3 reads CATSRSERVNEQFF. As DNA, the CDR3 is TGTGCCACCAGCAGGTCCGAGAGAGTTAATGAGCAGTTCTTC.

This clone was detected once. The V gene is TRBV5-1, the J gene TRBJ2-1; D is uncertain. This CDR3 has 14 amino acids. The germline V and J ends were trimmed by 5 bases and 0 bases, with 9 bases remaining between them. CDR1 and CDR2 from the germline V gene are SGHRS and YFSETQ. DNA for the CDR3: TGCGCCAGCAGGGCTGATCGCTCCTACAATGAGCAGTTCTTC. Its translation: CASRADRSYNEQFF.

The chain carries TRBV10-2 and TRBJ2-5; 9 bases align to TRBD1. After removal of 6 bases from V and 5 bases from J, the junction contained 7 bases not matched to a gene. CDR1 is WSHSY and CDR2 is SAAADI in the germline V gene. This CDR3 has 14 residues. Here the CDR3 reads CASSRQGVWETQYF. CDR3 nucleotide sequence: TGCGCCAGCAGCAGACAGGGGGTGTGGGAGACCCAGTACTTC.

As DNA, the CDR3 is TGCGCCAGCAAAATCGACAGCTCTCCGAATCAGCCCCAGCATTTT. The encoded protein is CASKIDSSPNQPQHF. This sequence joins TRBV5-1 and TRBJ1-5; tentatively, D is TRBD1 (5 bases). Germline loops: CDR1 SGHRS, CDR2 YFSETQ. V lost 6 bases and J lost 4, with 17 bases in between. There are 15 residues in the CDR3. Together with reference TRBV5-1 and TRBJ1-5, the CDR3 gives the full variable domain: KAGVTQTPRYLIKTRGQQVTLSCSPISGHRSVSWYQQTPGQGLQFLFEYFSETQRNKGNFPGRFSGRQFSNSRSEMNVSTLELGDSALYLCASKIDSSPNQPQHFGDGTRLSIL.

In DNA, the CDR3 is TGTGCCAGCAGTTTTCAGGGGTACTCATACGAGCAGTACTTC. Translation: CASSFQGYSYEQYF. The chain recombines TRBV28 with TRBJ2-7, with a possible D match to TRBD1 (6 bases). V gave up 3 bases and J gave up 4 bases, with 13 bases separating them. This CDR3 has 14 residues. Germline V gives CDR1 MDHEN, CDR2 SYDVKM.

This chain joins TRBV7-9 and TRBJ1-2; D perhaps matches TRBD1 (6 bases). Trimming pared 1 base from V and 5 bases from J, leaving 11 bases between. Germline CDR1 and CDR2: SEHNR and FQNEAQ (reference sequence). The CDR3 totals 14 residues. The CDR3 bases are TGTGCCAGCAGCTTAGAGGCAGGGGTATATGGCTACACCTTC. Encoded protein: CASSLEAGVYGYTF.

This chain links TRBV5-1 with TRBJ2-3; the match to TRBD2 covers 10 bases. The V gene's germline CDR1 is SGHRS and CDR2 YFSETQ. V lost 4 bases and J lost 9; bases outside the gene matches: 14. This CDR3 region has 16 residues. CDR3 nucleotide sequence: TGCGCCAGCAGCCCGGACGTCCTAGCGGGAGTGGGCACGCAGTATTTT. Its protein is CASSPDVLAGVGTQYF.

V and J are TRBV14 and TRBJ2-1; 7 bases line up with TRBD2. The ends lost 0 bases at V and 9 bases at J; junction bases unmatched: 11. The CDR3 is 16 residues long. Germline CDR1 is SGHDN and CDR2 is FVKESK. The CDR3 nucleotides are TGTGCCAGCAGCCAAGAAAGCGGGAATACTCTCAGTGAGCAGTTCTTC. This gives the protein CASSQESGNTLSEQFF.

This chain joins TRBV19 and TRBJ1-5; possibly TRBD1 for D (6 bases). The CDR3 spans 14 residues. Germline V CDR1 and CDR2: LNHDA, SQIVND (reference sequence). V lost 7 bases and J 3 bases, leaving 13 bases between the germline ends. The CDR3 is CASTAGAFNQPQHF. The CDR3 nucleotides read TGTGCCAGTACGGCAGGGGCCTTCAATCAGCCCCAGCATTTT.